This T cell receptor beta chain was obtained from a study of T cell repertoires in cytomegalovirus infection. Study details: Public TCR beta signatures provided an indication of both CMV infection and a matching HLA type.

TCRdb fed the reads into MiXCR, producing one record per CDR3 protein. The table has approximately 300,000 distinct CDR3 sequences, 25% to 35% seen once. This clonotype has more than one count but fewer than ten. Its cognate antigen is unknown. The trim removed 1 base at V and 8 bases at J, leaving 8 bases unmatched. Germline lookup yields CDR1 SNHLY and CDR2 FYNNEI. This CDR3 has 16 residues. Study-wide results and limits: Carriers of CMV plus the relevant HLA were identified by cumulative public TCR beta family frequency.

The source of this sequence is a human donor in good health (CMV status not recorded). Some clones in this sample may be carry-over from other donors' samples. This specimen consisted of cultured PBMCs, obtained from culture after CMV antigen stimulation. The chain carries TRBV2 and TRBJ2-1; 10 bases are shared with TRBD2. CDR3 residues: CASSEEAAGGRDEQFF. In DNA, the CDR3 is TGTGCCAGCAGTGAAGAGGCAGCGGGGGGGCGGGATGAGCAGTTCTTC. The whole variable domain, remainder taken from reference TRBV2 and TRBJ2-1, is EPEVTQTPSHQVTQMGQEVILRCVPISNHLYFYWYRQILGQKVEFLVSFYNNEISEKSEIFDDQFSVERPDGSNFTLKIRSTKLEDSAMYFCASSEEAAGGRDEQFFGPGTRLTVL.